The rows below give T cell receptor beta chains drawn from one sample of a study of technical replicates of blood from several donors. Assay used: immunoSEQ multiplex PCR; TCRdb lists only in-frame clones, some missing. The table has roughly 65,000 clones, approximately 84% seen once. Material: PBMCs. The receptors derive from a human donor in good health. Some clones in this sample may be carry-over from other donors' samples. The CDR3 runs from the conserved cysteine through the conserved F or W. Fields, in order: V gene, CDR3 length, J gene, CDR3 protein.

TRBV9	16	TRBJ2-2	CASSESGGARAGELFF
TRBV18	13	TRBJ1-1	CASSPNRGTEAFF
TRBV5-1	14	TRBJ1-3	CASSPGQVGNTIYF
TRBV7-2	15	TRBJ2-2	CASSSIQGATGELFF
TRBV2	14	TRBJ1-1	CASKKDSANTEAFF
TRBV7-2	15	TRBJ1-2	CASSLAQTAEYGYTF
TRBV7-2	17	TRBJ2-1	CASSFPSGRANGGEQFF
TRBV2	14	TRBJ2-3	CASKQGLAQDTQYF
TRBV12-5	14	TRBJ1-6	CASGGTARDSPLHF
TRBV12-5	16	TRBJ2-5	CASGSVLAGASETQYF
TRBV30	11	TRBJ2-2	CAWRGAGELFF
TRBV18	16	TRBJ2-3	CASSPGAGASTDTQYF
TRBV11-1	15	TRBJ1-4	CASSFSGTANEKLFF
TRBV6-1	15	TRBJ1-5	CASSSGTDGNQPQHF
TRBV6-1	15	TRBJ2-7	CATGVPGVKAYEQYF
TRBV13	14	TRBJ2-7	CASSRRMSPNEQYF
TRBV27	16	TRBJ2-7	CASSLLTSGPWGEQYF
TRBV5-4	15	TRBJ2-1	CASSFPLSVYNEQFF
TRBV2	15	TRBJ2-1	CASRGLTSGRGEQFF
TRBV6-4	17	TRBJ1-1	CASSDTLIGRKNTEAFF
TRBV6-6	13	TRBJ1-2	CASSTFSFYGYTF
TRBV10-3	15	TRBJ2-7	CAISDSTSAVYEQYF
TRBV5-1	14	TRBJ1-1	CASSADTGSTEAFF
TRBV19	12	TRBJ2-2	CASRTRAGELFF
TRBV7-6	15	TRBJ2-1	CASSFLPGGGNEQFF
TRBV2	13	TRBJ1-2	CASSSDGGYGYTF
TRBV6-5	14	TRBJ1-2	CASSLEGGDYGYTF
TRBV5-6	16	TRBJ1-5	CASSLATGLRNQPQHF
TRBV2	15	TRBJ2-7	CASSEASGSSYEQYF
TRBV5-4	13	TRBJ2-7	CASSPRDSYEQYF
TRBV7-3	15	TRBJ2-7	CASSLGGTGFYEQYF
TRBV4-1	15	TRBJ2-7	CASSHPAGQDYEQYF
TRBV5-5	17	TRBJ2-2	CASSPGTGLKNTGELFF
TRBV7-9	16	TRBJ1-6	CASSLTRQGPNSPLHF
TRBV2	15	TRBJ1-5	CASSERTGVGQPQHF
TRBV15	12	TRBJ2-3	CATSPRQGREYF
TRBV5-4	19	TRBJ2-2	CASSLLAGLAGPNTGELFF
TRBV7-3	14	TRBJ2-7	CASSFAGGSYEQYF
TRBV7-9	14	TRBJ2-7	CASSLELAGTEQYF
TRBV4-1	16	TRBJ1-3	CASSQANQGSGNTIYF
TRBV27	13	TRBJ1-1	CASSQGMNTEAFF
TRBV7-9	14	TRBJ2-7	CASSTWTGTYEQYF
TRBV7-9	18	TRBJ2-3	CASSTPRNRGLSTDTQYF
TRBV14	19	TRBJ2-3	CASSQDVQDRQFWVDTQYF
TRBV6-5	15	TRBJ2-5	CASSYSRTGFGTQYF
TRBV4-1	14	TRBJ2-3	CASTRVAGTDTQYF
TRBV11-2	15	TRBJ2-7	CASSARGGPSYEQYF
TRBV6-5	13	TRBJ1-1	CASSRGSDTEAFF
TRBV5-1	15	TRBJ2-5	CASSLWTSGQETQYF
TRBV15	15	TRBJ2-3	CATSRTGLRTDTQYF
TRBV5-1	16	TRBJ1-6	CASSLGLGPYNSPLHF
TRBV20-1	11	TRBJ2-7	CSAARRNEQYF
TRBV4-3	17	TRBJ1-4	CASSQERAALGYEKLFF
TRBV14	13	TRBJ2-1	CASSQDLRDSVFF
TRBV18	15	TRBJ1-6	CASSLGQKSNSPLHF